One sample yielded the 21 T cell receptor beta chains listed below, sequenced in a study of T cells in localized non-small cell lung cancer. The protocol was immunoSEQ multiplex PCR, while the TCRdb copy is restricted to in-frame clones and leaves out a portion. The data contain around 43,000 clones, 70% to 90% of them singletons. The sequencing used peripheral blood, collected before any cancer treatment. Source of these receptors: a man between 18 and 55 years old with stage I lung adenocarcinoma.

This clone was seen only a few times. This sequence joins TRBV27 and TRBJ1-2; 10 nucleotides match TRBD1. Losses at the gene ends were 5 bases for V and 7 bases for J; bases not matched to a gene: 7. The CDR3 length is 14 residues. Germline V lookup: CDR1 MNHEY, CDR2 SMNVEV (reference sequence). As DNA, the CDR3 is TGTGCCAGCAGTCCGGGACAGGGGCAAGGTGGCTACACCTTC. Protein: CASSPGQGQGGYTF.

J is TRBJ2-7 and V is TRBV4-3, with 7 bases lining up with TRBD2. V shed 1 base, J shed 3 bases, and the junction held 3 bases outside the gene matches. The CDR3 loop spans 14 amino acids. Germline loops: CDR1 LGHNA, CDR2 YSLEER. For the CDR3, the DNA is TGCGCCAGCAGCCAAGTCAGGGAGGGCTACGAGCAGTACTTC. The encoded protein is CASSQVREGYEQYF.

The CDR3 protein is CASSPTQGGGAGELFF. The CDR3 DNA is TGTGCCAGCAGCCCGACTCAGGGTGGAGGAGCCGGGGAGCTGTTTTTT. The V gene is TRBV4-2, the J gene TRBJ2-2; D tentatively fits TRBD1 or TRBD2 (5 bases each). The V end was cut by 4 bases, the J end by 6 bases, with 18 bases between. The germline CDR1 and CDR2 sequences are LGHNA and YNFKEQ. This CDR3 has 16 amino acids.

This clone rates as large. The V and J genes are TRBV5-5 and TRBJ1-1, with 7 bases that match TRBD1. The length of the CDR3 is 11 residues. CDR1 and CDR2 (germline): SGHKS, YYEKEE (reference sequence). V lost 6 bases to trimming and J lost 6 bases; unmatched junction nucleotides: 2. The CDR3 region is CASTQGAEAFF. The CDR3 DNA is TGTGCCAGCACCCAGGGGGCTGAAGCTTTCTTT.

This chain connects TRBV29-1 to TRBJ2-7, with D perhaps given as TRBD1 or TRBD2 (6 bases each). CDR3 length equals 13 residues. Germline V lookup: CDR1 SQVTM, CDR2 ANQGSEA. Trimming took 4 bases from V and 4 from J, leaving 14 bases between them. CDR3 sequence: CSVAMGGRYEQYF. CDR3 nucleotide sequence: TGCAGCGTTGCAATGGGGGGCAGATACGAGCAGTACTTC.

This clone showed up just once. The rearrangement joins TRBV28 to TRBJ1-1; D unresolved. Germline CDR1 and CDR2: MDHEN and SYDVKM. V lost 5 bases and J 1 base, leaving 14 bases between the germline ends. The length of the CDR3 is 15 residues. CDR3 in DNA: TGTGCCAGCAGTCCGGAGTCTAATACGAACACTGAAGCTTTCTTT. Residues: CASSPESNTNTEAFF.

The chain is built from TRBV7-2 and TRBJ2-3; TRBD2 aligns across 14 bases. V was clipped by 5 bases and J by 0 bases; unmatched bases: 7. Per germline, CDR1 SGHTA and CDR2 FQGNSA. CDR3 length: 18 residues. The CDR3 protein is CASSLGLAGGQSTDTQYF. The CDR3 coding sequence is TGTGCCAGCAGCCTTGGACTAGCGGGGGGACAAAGCACAGATACGCAGTATTTT.

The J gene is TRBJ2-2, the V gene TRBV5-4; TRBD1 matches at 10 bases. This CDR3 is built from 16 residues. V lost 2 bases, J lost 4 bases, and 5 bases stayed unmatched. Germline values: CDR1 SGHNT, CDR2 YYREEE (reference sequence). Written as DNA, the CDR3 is TGTGCCAGCAGCTTAAAGACAGGGGGCAGCACCGGGGAGCTGTTTTTT. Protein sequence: CASSLKTGGSTGELFF. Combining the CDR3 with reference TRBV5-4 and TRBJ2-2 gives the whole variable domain ETGVTQSPTHLIKTRGQQVTLRCSSQSGHNTVSWYQQALGQGPQFIFQYYREEENGRGNFPPRFSGLQFPNYSSELNVNALELDDSALYLCASSLKTGGSTGELFFGEGSRLTVL.

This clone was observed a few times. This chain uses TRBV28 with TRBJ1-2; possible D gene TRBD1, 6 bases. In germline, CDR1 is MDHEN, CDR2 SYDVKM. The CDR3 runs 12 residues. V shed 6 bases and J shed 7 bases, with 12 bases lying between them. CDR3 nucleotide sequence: TGTGCCAGCAGCCCAGGGGTCGGTGGCTACACCTTC. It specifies CASSPGVGGYTF.

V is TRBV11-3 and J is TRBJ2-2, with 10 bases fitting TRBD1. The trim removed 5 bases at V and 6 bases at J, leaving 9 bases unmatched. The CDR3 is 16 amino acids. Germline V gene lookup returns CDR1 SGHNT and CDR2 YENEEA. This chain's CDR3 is CASSRSGTGVPGELFF. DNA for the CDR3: TGTGCCAGCAGCAGGAGTGGGACAGGGGTACCCGGGGAGCTGTTTTTT.

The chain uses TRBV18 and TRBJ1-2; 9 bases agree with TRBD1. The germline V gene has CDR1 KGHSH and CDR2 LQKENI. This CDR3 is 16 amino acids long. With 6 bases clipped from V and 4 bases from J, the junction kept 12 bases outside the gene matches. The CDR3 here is CASSRTGEPATYGYTF. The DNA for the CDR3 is TGTGCCAGCTCTAGGACAGGGGAGCCAGCTACCTATGGCTACACCTTC. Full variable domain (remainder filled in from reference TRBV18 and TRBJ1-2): NAGVMQNPRHLVRRRGQEARLRCSPMKGHSHVYWYRQLPEEGLKFMVYLQKENIIDESGMPKERFSAEFPKEGPSILRIQQVVRGDSAAYFCASSRTGEPATYGYTFGSGTRLTVV.

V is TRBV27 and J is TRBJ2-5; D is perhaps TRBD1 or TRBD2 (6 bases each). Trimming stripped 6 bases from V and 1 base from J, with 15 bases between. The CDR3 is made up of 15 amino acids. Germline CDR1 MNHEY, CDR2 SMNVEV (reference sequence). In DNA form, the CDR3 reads TGTGCCAGCAGGAGAGTGGGGGGCTTCCAAGAGACCCAGTACTTC. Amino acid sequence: CASRRVGGFQETQYF.

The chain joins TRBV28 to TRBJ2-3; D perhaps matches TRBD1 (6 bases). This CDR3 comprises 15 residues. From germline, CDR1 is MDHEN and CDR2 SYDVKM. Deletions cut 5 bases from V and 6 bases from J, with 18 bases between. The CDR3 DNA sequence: TGTGCCAGCAGTCGTCAGGACAGTCTTGCGGATACGCAGTATTTT. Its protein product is CASSRQDSLADTQYF.

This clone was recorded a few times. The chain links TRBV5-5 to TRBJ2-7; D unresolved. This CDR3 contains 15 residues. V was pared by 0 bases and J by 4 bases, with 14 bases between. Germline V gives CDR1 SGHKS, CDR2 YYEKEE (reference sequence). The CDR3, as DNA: TGTGCCAGCAGCTTGGAGTGGTCCGCCGGGTACGAGCAGTACTTC. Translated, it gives CASSLEWSAGYEQYF.

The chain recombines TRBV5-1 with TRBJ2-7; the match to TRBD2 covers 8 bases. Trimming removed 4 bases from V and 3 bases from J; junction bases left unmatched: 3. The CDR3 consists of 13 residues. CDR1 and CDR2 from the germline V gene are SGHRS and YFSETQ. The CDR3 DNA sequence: TGCGCCAGCAGCCCACGGGGGGGCTACGAGCAGTACTTC. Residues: CASSPRGGYEQYF. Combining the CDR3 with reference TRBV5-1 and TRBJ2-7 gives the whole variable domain KAGVTQTPRYLIKTRGQQVTLSCSPISGHRSVSWYQQTPGQGLQFLFEYFSETQRNKGNFPGRFSGRQFSNSRSEMNVSTLELGDSALYLCASSPRGGYEQYFGPGTRLTVT.

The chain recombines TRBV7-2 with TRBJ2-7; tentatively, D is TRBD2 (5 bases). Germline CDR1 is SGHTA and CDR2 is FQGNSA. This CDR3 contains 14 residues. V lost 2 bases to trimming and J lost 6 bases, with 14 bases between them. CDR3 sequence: CASSLSRGQREQYF. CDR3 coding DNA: TGTGCCAGCAGCTTATCACGGGGTCAACGCGAGCAGTACTTC.

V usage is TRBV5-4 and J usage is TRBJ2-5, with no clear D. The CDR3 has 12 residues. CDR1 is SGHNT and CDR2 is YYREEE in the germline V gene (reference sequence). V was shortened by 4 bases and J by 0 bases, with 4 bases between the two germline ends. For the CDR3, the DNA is TGTGCCAGCAGCACATACCAAGAGACCCAGTACTTC. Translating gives CASSTYQETQYF.

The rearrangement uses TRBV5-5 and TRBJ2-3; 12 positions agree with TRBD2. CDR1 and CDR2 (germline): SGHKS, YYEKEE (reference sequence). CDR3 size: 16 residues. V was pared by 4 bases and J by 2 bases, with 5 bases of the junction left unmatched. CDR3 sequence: CASSLGLAGFTDTQYF. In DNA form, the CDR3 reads TGTGCCAGCAGCCTGGGACTAGCGGGTTTCACAGATACGCAGTATTTT.

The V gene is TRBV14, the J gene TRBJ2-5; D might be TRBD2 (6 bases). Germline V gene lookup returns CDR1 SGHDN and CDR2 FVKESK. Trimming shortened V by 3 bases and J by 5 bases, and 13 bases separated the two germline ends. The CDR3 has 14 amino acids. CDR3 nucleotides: TGTGCCAGCAGCCAGAGGTTAGGAGGGGAGACCCAGTACTTC. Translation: CASSQRLGGETQYF.

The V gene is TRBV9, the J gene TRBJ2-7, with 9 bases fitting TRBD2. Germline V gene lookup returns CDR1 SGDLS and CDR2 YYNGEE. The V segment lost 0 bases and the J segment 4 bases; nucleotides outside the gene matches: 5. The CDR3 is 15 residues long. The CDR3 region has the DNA TGTGCCAGCAGCGTAGGAGGGACTAGCACTTACGAGCAGTACTTC. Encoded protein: CASSVGGTSTYEQYF.

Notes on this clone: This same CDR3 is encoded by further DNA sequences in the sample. The CDR3 DNA reads TGTGCCAGCAGCTTGGCGGCAAGCACAGATACGCAGTATTTT. Its protein product is CASSLAASTDTQYF. The V call is TRBV11-3, the J call TRBJ2-3; the D is unclear. The CDR3 spans 14 residues. With 3 bases removed from V and 0 bases from J, the gap between germline ends came to 7 bases. Germline assignment: CDR1 SGHNT and CDR2 YENEEA.